This TCR beta chain comes out of a study of human T cells and chemical hapten exposure. The time point is: patch test 3, about 24 weeks after DPC sensitization. Treatment defined: therapeutic diphenylcyclopropenone sensitization with weekly scalp DPC. TCRdb recomputed calls from the RACE reads with MiXCR, one row per CDR3 protein. The table includes 97,000 or so distinct CDR3 sequences, roughly 27% detected once. V lost 5 bases and J lost 0; bases outside the gene matches: 3. The CDR3 loop spans 16 amino acids. The TCR was taken from a man aged 35 to 55 with alopecia areata. Some clones in this sample may be carry-over from other donors' samples. The sequencing used whole blood, collected in connection with sensitization to the hapten diphenylcyclopropenone (DPC). The chain recombines TRBV12-3 or TRBV12-4 with TRBJ2-4; TRBD1 matches 11 bases. The CDR3 sequence: CASSPGTGGAKNIQYF. The CDR3 DNA reads TGTGCCAGCAGTCCCGGGACAGGGGGAGCCAAAAACATTCAGTACTTC.